A selection of T cell receptor beta chains follows, all from one sample in a study of blood T cell repertoires in COVID-19. Assay: immunoSEQ multiplex PCR; the TCRdb copy retains only in-frame clones and omits some. The data show 100,000 to 150,000 clones, approximately 70% seen once. Sequenced material: peripheral blood. The receptors were gathered from a woman aged 70-85 years with acute or convalescent COVID-19. Each CDR3 is given with its conserved first and last residue. D genes are given only for firm matches. Rows give clone size only sometimes, using once, few, many, or a class for an expanded clone.

cdr3_aa,cdr3_nt,j_call,v_call,clone_size,d_call
CASSPGTTLTSYEQYF,TGTGCCAGCAGCCCCGGGACTACCCTAACCTCCTACGAGCAGTACTTC,TRBJ2-7,TRBV5-4,few,TRBD2
CASSQVYPDGVLFF,TGCGCCAGCAGCCAAGTATACCCGGACGGGGTGCTGTTTTTT,TRBJ2-2,TRBV4-3,-,-
CASSWDRGYEQYF,TGTGCCAGCAGTTGGGACAGGGGCTACGAGCAGTACTTC,TRBJ2-7,TRBV27,-,TRBD1
CASSDSAGSNQPQHF,TGTGCCAGCAGTGACTCGGCGGGTAGCAATCAGCCCCAGCATTTT,TRBJ1-5,TRBV6-4,-,-
CASSPEGQGAGYTF,TGTGCCAGCAGCCCAGAGGGACAGGGGGCCGGCTACACCTTC,TRBJ1-2,TRBV7-2,-,TRBD1
CASRVGTLYEQYF,TGTGCCAGTAGAGTCGGGACACTTTACGAGCAGTACTTC,TRBJ2-7,TRBV19,-,-
CASSYSESGSSYNEQFF,TGTGCCAGCAGTTACTCAGAAAGCGGGAGCTCCTACAATGAGCAGTTCTTC,TRBJ2-1,TRBV6-2/TRBV6-3,-,TRBD2
CASSLIRDRGGDTQYF,TGTGCCAGCAGCCTTATCCGGGACAGGGGTGGAGATACGCAGTATTTT,TRBJ2-3,TRBV5-4,few,TRBD1
CASSGPQLAGVADTQYF,TGTGCCAGCAGCGGACCCCAACTAGCGGGAGTGGCAGATACGCAGTATTTT,TRBJ2-3,TRBV6-4,-,TRBD2
CASSASRQRQETQYF,TGTGCCAGCAGTGCGTCGCGACAGCGACAAGAGACCCAGTACTTC,TRBJ2-5,TRBV2,-,-
CASSFGGSWYGYTF,TGTGCCAGCAGCTTCGGGGGATCGTGGTATGGCTACACCTTC,TRBJ1-2,TRBV7-9,-,-
CASSFGGRVANEQFF,TGTGCCAGCAGCTTCGGCGGGAGGGTGGCCAATGAGCAGTTCTTC,TRBJ2-1,TRBV11-2,-,TRBD2
CASSLRGENTEAFF,TGCGCCAGCAGTCTCAGGGGCGAGAACACTGAAGCTTTCTTT,TRBJ1-1,TRBV10-2,-,-
CASSLDSNNNYGYTF,TGTGCCAGCAGCTTGGATAGCAACAACAACTATGGCTACACCTTC,TRBJ1-2,TRBV5-5,-,-
CASSRGQGMGEKLFF,TGCGCCAGCAGCAGGGGACAGGGAATGGGTGAAAAACTGTTTTTT,TRBJ1-4,TRBV5-1,many,TRBD1
CASSWDRGLGDTQYF,TGTGCCAGCAGTTGGGACAGGGGGCTGGGAGATACGCAGTATTTT,TRBJ2-3,TRBV2,-,TRBD1
CASRGTGVETQYF,TGTGCCAGCAGGGGAACAGGGGTAGAGACCCAGTACTTC,TRBJ2-5,TRBV6-5,few,TRBD1
CASSSTGTPNEQYF,TGCGCCAGCAGCTCCACCGGGACTCCTAACGAGCAGTACTTC,TRBJ2-7,TRBV4-1,-,-
CASSIVPGNTEAFF,TGTGCCAGTAGTATAGTTCCGGGAAACACTGAAGCTTTCTTT,TRBJ1-1,TRBV19,-,-
CASSLSASKSYEQYF,TGTGCCAGCAGTTTATCGGCTAGCAAATCCTACGAGCAGTACTTC,TRBJ2-7,TRBV27,-,-
CASSVSGRVADTEAFF,TGTGCCAGCAGCGTATCAGGTCGCGTAGCGGACACTGAAGCTTTCTTT,TRBJ1-1,TRBV9,-,-
CASKYQEPNEKLFF,TGTGCCAGCAAGTATCAGGAACCTAATGAAAAACTGTTTTTT,TRBJ1-4,TRBV6-5,-,-
CSASERDRGNYNEQFF,TGCAGTGCTAGTGAGAGGGACAGGGGGAACTACAATGAGCAGTTCTTC,TRBJ2-1,TRBV20-1,once,TRBD1
CASSLSLVETQYF,TGTGCCAGCAGCCTGAGTTTGGTCGAGACCCAGTACTTC,TRBJ2-5,TRBV28,-,-
CASSPQVYSNQPQHF,TGTGCCAGCAGTCCCCAGGTTTATAGCAATCAGCCCCAGCATTTT,TRBJ1-5,TRBV27,-,-
CASSYSGAGIETQYF,TGTGCCAGCAGTTACTCGGGAGCGGGAATAGAGACCCAGTACTTC,TRBJ2-5,TRBV6-5,-,TRBD2
CASRLQHRDSPAEQYF,TGTGCCAGCAGACTCCAACACAGGGATTCCCCCGCCGAGCAGTACTTC,TRBJ2-7,TRBV27,-,-
CASSLGTGSNQETQYF,TGTGCCAGCAGCTTGGGGACAGGGTCAAACCAAGAGACCCAGTACTTC,TRBJ2-5,TRBV5-8,once,TRBD1
CASSLGQQTFSGANVLTF,TGTGCCAGCAGCTTAGGGCAGCAGACTTTTTCTGGGGCCAACGTCCTGACTTTC,TRBJ2-6,TRBV11-2,-,-
CASSLSGRGHQPQHF,TGTGCCAGCAGCTTGTCTGGCAGGGGGCATCAGCCCCAGCATTTT,TRBJ1-5,TRBV5-6,-,TRBD1
CASSAGYTDTQYF,TGTGCCAGCTCCGCGGGGTACACAGATACGCAGTATTTT,TRBJ2-3,TRBV9,-,-
CASSVAGFNEQFF,TGTGCCAGCAGCGTAGCAGGGTTCAATGAGCAGTTCTTC,TRBJ2-1,TRBV9,-,-
CASGRGRGSPLHF,TGTGCCAGCGGCAGGGGGCGAGGTTCACCCCTCCACTTT,TRBJ1-6,TRBV6-5,few,TRBD1
CASSQGRTSYYEQYF,TGTGCCAGCAGCCAAGGCCGAACTAGTTACTACGAGCAGTACTTC,TRBJ2-7,TRBV3-1/TRBV3-2,-,-
CASSLDGVRETQYF,TGTGCCAGCAGCTTAGACGGGGTTCGGGAGACCCAGTACTTC,TRBJ2-5,TRBV7-2,-,-
CASSLRDRGIGNTIYF,TGTGCCAGCAGCTTGCGGGACAGGGGAATCGGAAACACCATATATTTT,TRBJ1-3,TRBV7-2,-,TRBD1
CASSVGAGNTGELFF,TGTGCCAGCAGCGTAGGAGCGGGGAACACCGGGGAGCTGTTTTTT,TRBJ2-2,TRBV9,-,-
CASSMSGTGYNEQFF,TGTGCCAGTAGTATGTCGGGGACTGGCTACAATGAGCAGTTCTTC,TRBJ2-1,TRBV19,-,-
CASSLTGNTEAFF,TGTGCCAGCAGTCTTACAGGGAACACTGAAGCTTTCTTT,TRBJ1-1,TRBV7-9,-,-
CASSLLDTGTQYF,TGTGCCAGCAGCCTACTAGACACAGGGACGCAGTATTTT,TRBJ2-3,TRBV7-6,few,-
CSVSRALNYGYTF,TGCAGCGTTTCGCGCGCTCTTAACTATGGCTACACCTTC,TRBJ1-2,TRBV29-1,-,-
CASSLDAGNQPQHF,TGCGCCAGCAGCTTGGACGCAGGTAATCAGCCCCAGCATTTT,TRBJ1-5,TRBV5-1,-,-
CASSQDSRRGPNYGYTF,TGTGCCAGCAGCCAAGACAGCCGAAGGGGGCCTAACTATGGCTACACCTTC,TRBJ1-2,TRBV4-2,-,TRBD1
CASRPRQLPYEAFF,TGTGCCAGCAGGCCCCGACAGCTTCCTTACGAAGCTTTCTTT,TRBJ1-1,TRBV6-5,once,-
CASSARDRGAPLHF,TGTGCCAGCAGCGCCCGGGACAGGGGTGCACCCCTCCACTTT,TRBJ1-6,TRBV21-1,-,-
CASSQETSGDWGTDTQYF,TGTGCCAGCAGCCAAGAGACTAGCGGGGACTGGGGCACAGATACGCAGTATTTT,TRBJ2-3,TRBV3-1/TRBV3-2,few,TRBD2
CAWSVGSPLYEQYF,TGTGCCTGGAGTGTGGGCTCCCCCCTCTACGAGCAGTACTTC,TRBJ2-7,TRBV30,-,-
CASSSLAGVIGELFF,TGTGCCAGCTCATCTCTAGCGGGAGTTATCGGGGAGCTGTTTTTT,TRBJ2-2,TRBV18,once,TRBD2
CASNFRGPGDIQYF,TGTGCCAGCAACTTCCGGGGTCCCGGGGACATTCAGTACTTC,TRBJ2-4,TRBV5-8,few,-
CASSPEGIYNEQFF,TGTGCCAGCAGCCCGGAGGGAATCTACAATGAGCAGTTCTTC,TRBJ2-1,TRBV9,-,-
CASSVGATSYNEQFF,TGTGCCAGCAGCGTAGGGGCTACTTCCTACAATGAGCAGTTCTTC,TRBJ2-1,TRBV9,-,-
CASRTGQGETQYF,TGTGCCAGCAGGACAGGACAGGGAGAGACCCAGTACTTC,TRBJ2-5,TRBV2,-,TRBD1
CATADYTDTQYF,TGTGCCACCGCTGACTACACAGATACGCAGTATTTT,TRBJ2-3,TRBV24-1,-,-